One sample yielded the 4 T cell receptor beta chains listed below, sequenced in a study of blood T cell repertoires in COVID-19. Assay used: immunoSEQ multiplex PCR; TCRdb lists only in-frame clones, some missing. The table includes 120,000 to 150,000 clones, approximately 81% detected once. Sequencing used peripheral blood. These receptors all come from a human donor with acute or convalescent COVID-19. The donor label of this sample is uncertain.

V and J are TRBV13 and TRBJ2-1; D may be TRBD1 (5 bases). V lost 4 bases to trimming and J lost 6 bases, with 16 bases between them. The CDR3 spans 15 residues. CDR1 PRHDT and CDR2 FYEKMQ come from the germline V gene (reference sequence). The CDR3 here is CASSWTRAVSNEQFF. Here the CDR3 DNA reads TGTGCCAGCAGCTGGACCAGGGCAGTAAGCAATGAGCAGTTCTTC.

This chain uses TRBV21-1 with TRBJ1-1. TRBV21-1 counts as a pseudogene. CDR3 size: 14 residues. The CDR3 is CASSDGGKNTEAFF. In DNA form, the CDR3 reads TGTGCCAGCAGCGACGGAGGGAAGAACACTGAAGCTTTCTTT.

This rearrangement joins TRBV29-1 to TRBJ1-5; D is ambiguous. This CDR3 is 12 amino acids long. CDR1 is SQVTM, CDR2 ANQGSEA, per germline. The ends were cut back, 3 bases at V and 5 bases at J, with 8 bases in the middle. The CDR3 spells CSVDRVDQPQHF. CDR3 nucleotides: TGCAGCGTTGACCGGGTTGATCAGCCCCAGCATTTT.

The CDR3 sequence is CASSEGQGVGAFF. In DNA form, the CDR3 reads TGTGCCAGCAGTGAGGGACAGGGGGTGGGAGCTTTCTTT. The V and J genes are TRBV2 and TRBJ1-1; 11 bases map to TRBD1. CDR1 SNHLY and CDR2 FYNNEI come from the germline V gene. CDR3 size: 13 residues. The junction had 4 bases not matched to a gene; V was cut back by 3 bases and J by 10 bases.